This T cell receptor beta chain was obtained from a study of shared clonotypes between healthy human individuals. Study-wide points: Roughly 4.6% of naive CD4 clonotypes were common to a few donors. All-four-donor shared clonotypes had higher generation probabilities than non-shared clonotypes did.

Concerning this clone: Antigen specificity is unknown.

Libraries were prepared by immunoSEQ multiplex PCR; TCRdb keeps only in-frame clonotypes and omits some of them. This table has some 690,000 clones, roughly 88% appearing once. Per the germline V gene, CDR1 is MRHNA and CDR2 is SNTAGT. This CDR3 is 12 amino acids long. The ends were cut back, 6 bases at V and 7 bases at J, with 10 bases in the middle. The sequencing input was memory CD8+ T cells from PBMCs. Subset of the sample: CD45RO+ cells pooled with CCR7-negative TemRA cells. J is TRBJ2-1 and V is TRBV6-4, with D uncertain. The sequence was collected from a man younger than 35 in good health. Some clones in this sample may be carry-over from other donors' samples. The CDR3 here is CASRLTRNEQFF. Written as DNA, the CDR3 is TGTGCCAGCAGGTTAACTCGGAATGAGCAGTTCTTC.